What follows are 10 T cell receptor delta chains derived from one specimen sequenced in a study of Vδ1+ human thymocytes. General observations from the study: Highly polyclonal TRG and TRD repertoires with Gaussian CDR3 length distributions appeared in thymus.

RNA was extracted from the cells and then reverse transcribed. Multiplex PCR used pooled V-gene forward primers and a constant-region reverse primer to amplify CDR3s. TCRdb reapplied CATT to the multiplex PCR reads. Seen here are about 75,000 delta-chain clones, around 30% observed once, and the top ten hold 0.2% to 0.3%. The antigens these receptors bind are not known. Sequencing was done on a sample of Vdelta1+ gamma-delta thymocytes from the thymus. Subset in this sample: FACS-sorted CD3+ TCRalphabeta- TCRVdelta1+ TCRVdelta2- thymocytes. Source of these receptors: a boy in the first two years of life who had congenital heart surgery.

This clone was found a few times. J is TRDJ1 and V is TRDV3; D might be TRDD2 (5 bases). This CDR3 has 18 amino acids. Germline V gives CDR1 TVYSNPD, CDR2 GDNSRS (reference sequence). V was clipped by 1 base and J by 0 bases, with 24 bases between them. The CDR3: CAFNLRKNPLRYTDKLIF. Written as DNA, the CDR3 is TGTGCCTTTAACCTACGTAAGAACCCGCTTCGATACACCGATAAACTCATCTTT.

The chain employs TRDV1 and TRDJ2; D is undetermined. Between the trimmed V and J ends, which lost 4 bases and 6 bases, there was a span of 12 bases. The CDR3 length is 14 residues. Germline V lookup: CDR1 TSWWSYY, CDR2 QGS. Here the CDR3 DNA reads TGTGCTCTTGGGGCTCCCGGGGCAGCAGCACAACTCTTCTTT. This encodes CALGAPGAAAQLFF.

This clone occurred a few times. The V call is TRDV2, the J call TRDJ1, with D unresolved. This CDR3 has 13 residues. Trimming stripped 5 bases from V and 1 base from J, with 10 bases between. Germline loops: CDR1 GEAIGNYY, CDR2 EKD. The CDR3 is CACGGTATDKLIF. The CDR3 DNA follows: TGTGCCTGTGGGGGTACTGCCACCGATAAACTCATCTTT.

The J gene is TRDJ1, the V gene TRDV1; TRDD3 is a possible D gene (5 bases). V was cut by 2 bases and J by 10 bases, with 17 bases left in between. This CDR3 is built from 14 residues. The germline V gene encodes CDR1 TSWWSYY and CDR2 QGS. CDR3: CALGEFHSGSGLIF. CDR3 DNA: TGTGCTCTTGGGGAATTCCACTCGGGATCAGGACTCATCTTT.

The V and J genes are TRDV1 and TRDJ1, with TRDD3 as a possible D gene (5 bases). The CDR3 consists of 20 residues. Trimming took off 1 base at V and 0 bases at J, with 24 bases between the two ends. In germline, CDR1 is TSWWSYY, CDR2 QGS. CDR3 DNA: TGTGCTCTTGGGGAACCCTTTCGACTACTGGAGGAGATGTACACCGATAAACTCATCTTT. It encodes CALGEPFRLLEEMYTDKLIF.

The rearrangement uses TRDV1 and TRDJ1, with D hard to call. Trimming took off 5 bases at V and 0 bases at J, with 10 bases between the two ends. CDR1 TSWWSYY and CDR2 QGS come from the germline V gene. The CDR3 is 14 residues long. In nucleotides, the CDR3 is TGTGCTCTTGGGACTCCCCCTGACACCGATAAACTCATCTTT. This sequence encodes CALGTPPDTDKLIF.

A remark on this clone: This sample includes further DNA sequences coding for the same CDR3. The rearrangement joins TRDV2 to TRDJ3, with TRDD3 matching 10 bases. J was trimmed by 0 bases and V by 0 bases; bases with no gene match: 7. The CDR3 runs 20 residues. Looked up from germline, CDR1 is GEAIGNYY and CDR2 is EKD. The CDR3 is CACDTRTGGSSSWDTRQMFF. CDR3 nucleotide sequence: TGTGCCTGTGACACCCGTACTGGGGGATCAAGCTCCTGGGACACCCGACAGATGTTTTTC.

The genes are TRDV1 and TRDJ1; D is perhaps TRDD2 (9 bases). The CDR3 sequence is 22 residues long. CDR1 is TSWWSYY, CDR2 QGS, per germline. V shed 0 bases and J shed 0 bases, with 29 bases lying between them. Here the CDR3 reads CALGELFLPTLTDGGYTDKLIF. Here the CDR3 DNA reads TGTGCTCTTGGGGAACTTTTCCTTCCTACATTGACTGATGGGGGATACACCGATAAACTCATCTTT.

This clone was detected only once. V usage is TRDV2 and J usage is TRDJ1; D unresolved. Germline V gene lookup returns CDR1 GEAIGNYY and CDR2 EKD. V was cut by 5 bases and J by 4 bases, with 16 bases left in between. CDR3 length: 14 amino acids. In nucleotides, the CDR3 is TGTGCCTGTGGCCCAAACACTCACGGCGATAAACTCATCTTT. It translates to CACGPNTHGDKLIF.

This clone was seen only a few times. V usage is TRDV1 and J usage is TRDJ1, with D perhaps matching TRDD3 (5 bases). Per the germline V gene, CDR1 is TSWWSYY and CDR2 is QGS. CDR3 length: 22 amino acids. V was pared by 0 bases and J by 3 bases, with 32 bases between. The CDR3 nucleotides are TGTGCTCTTGGGGAACTAATTTCACGCTACTTGGGATCTGTCCGCAGCGCCGATAAACTCATCTTT. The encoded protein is CALGELISRYLGSVRSADKLIF.